The entry below gives a single T cell receptor (beta chain) sequence along with its context. This entry comes from a study of T cells in Graves' hyperthyroidism and ophthalmopathy. Regions amplified from RNA transcripts were the TCR beta CDR3 regions. HTBI primers were used for first-round RT-PCR of the TCR CDR3. MiXCR was run by TCRdb on the multiplex PCR reads, yielding one entry per CDR3 protein. The sample contains 400,000 to 550,000 distinct CDR3 sequences, approximately 14% of which appear only once. Germline values: CDR1 MNHNS, CDR2 SASEGT. This CDR3 region has 16 residues. The V end was cut by 5 bases, the J end by 4 bases, with 15 bases between.

J is TRBJ2-6 and V is TRBV6-1; possible D gene TRBD1, 5 bases. The material sequenced was blood. The TCR comes from a woman younger than 35 with Graves' hyperthyroidism. The CDR3 here is CASSSQGRAGANVLTF. CDR3 nucleotides: TGTGCCAGCAGTTCTCAGGGCCGGGCGGGGGCCAACGTCCTGACTTTC.